Listed here is a single TCR beta chain. The antigen is unknown. This specimen comes from a study of identical twins. Study-level points and caveats: Invariant T cells like MAIT and iNKT could partly confound the zero-insertion analyses. Not following the same donors, the study drew its conclusions from cross-sectional statistical analysis.

TCRdb called the 5' RACE reads again in MiXCR, with one record for every CDR3 protein. The sample shows approximately 470,000 distinct CDR3 sequences, about 14% of them seen only once. J was trimmed by 5 bases and V by 3 bases; bases with no gene match: 7. CDR3 length equals 15 residues. Per the germline V gene, CDR1 is KGHSH and CDR2 is LQKENI. These data were also filed under a second study, of yellow fever vaccine responses in identical twins.

Sequences were obtained from CD4+ T cells sorted from blood. The receptor was isolated from a woman under 30 in good health. The chain is built from TRBV18 and TRBJ2-5, with 9 bases aligning to TRBD2. The CDR3, as DNA: TGTGCCAGCTCACCGGCTAGCGGGAATTCGGAGACCCAGTACTTC. This translates into CASSPASGNSETQYF. Using reference TRBV18 and TRBJ2-5 for the parts outside the CDR3, the full variable domain is NAGVMQNPRHLVRRRGQEARLRCSPMKGHSHVYWYRQLPEEGLKFMVYLQKENIIDESGMPKERFSAEFPKEGPSILRIQQVVRGDSAAYFCASSPASGNSETQYFGPGTRLLVL.